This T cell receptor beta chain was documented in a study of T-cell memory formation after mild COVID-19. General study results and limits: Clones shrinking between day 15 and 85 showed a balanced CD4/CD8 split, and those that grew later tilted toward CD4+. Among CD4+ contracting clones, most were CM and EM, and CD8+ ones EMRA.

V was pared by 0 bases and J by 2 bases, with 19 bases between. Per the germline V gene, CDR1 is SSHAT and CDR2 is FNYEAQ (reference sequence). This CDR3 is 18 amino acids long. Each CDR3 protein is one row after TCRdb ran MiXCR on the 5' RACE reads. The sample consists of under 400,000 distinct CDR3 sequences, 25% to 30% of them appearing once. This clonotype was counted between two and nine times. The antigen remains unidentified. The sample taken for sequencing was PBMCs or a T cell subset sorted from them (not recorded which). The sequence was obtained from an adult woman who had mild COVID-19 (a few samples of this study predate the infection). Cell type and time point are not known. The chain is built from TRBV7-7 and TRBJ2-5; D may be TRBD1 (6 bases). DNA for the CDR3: TGTGCCAGCAGCTTAGCTAACGCTTTAGGGGGATTACAAGAGACCCAGTACTTC. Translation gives CASSLANALGGLQETQYF.